The T cell receptor (beta chain) under discussion was sequenced for a study of shared clonotypes between healthy human individuals. The method was immunoSEQ multiplex PCR; TCRdb's version includes in-frame clones alone and lacks a portion of them. Among 2 million or so clones listed, over 85% were seen once. This CDR3 region has 12 residues. The germline V and J ends were trimmed by 4 bases and 9 bases, with 13 bases remaining between them. Germline V CDR1 and CDR2: SGHDT, YYEEEE. Findings of the study overall: Sequencing depth was a factor that was expected to affect clonotype sharing among donors.

As to this clone: The antigen is undetermined.

Naive CD8 populations comprised CD45RO-negative cells positively selected for CCR7, excluding terminally differentiated effector memory CD45RA+ cells. Input material: naive CD8+ T cells sorted from blood. The TCR was taken from a man aged 18 to 30 in good health. V and J are TRBV5-6 and TRBJ1-1; a possible D gene is TRBD1 (5 bases). The CDR3 region is CASSPGPGKAFF. The DNA for the CDR3 is TGTGCCAGCAGCCCGGGGCCGGGAAAAGCTTTCTTT. Supplemented by reference TRBV5-6 and TRBJ1-1, the full variable domain reads DAGVTQSPTHLIKTRGQQVTLRCSPKSGHDTVSWYQQALGQGPQFIFQYYEEEERQRGNFPDRFSGHQFPNYSSELNVNALLLGDSALYLCASSPGPGKAFFGQGTRLTVV.